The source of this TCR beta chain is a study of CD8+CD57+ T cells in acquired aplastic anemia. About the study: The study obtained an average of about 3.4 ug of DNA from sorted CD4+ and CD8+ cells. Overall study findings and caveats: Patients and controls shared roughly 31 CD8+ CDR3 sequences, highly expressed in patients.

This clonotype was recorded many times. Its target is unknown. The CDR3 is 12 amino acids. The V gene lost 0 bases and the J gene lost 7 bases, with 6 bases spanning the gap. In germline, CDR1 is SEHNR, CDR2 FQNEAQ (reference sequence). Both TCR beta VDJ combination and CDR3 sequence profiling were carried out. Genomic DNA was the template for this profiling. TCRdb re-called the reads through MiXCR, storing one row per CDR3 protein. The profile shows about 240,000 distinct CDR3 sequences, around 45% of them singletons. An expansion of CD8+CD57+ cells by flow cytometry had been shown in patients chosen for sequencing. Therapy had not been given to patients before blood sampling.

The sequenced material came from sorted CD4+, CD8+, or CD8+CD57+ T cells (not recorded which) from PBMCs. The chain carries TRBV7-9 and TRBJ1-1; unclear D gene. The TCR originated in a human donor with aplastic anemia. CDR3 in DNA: TGTGCCAGCAGCTTAGCCGGTAGTGAAGCTTTCTTT. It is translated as CASSLAGSEAFF. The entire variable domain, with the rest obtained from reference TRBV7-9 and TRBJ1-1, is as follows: DTGVSQNPRHKITKRGQNVTFRCDPISEHNRLYWYRQTLGQGPEFLTYFQNEAQLEKSRLLSDRFSAERPKGSFSTLEIQRTEQGDSAMYLCASSLAGSEAFFGQGTRLTVV.